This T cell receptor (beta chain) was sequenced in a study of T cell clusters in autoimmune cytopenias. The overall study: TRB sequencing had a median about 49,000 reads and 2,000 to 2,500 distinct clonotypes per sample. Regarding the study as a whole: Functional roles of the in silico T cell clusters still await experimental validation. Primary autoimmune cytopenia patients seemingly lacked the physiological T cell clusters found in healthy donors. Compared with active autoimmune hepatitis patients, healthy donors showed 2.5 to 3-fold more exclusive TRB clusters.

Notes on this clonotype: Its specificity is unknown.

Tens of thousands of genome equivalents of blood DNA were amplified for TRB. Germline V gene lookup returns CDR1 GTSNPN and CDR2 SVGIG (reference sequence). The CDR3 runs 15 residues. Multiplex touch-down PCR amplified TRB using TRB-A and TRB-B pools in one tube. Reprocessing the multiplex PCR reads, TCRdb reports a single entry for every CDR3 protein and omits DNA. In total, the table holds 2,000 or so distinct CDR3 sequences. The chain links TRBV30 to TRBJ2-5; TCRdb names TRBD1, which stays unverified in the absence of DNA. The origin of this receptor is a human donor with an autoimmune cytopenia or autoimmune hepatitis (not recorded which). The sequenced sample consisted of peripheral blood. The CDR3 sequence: CAWVETGGSQETQYF.